This entry describes one T cell receptor (beta chain). Unique molecular identifiers were built into the TCRbeta library. TCRdb ran MiXCR on the PCR reads and lists one entry per CDR3 protein. The table records 250,000 to 350,000 distinct CDR3 sequences, more than 9% of them present only once. The CDR3 contains 14 residues. CDR1 is DFQATT and CDR2 is SNEGSKA in the germline V gene (reference sequence). The trim removed 4 bases at V and 4 bases at J, leaving 2 bases unmatched. This sample is drawn from a study of T-cell reconstitution after alpha-beta-depleted transplantation in children. The sequences come from PBMCs from the stem cell graft donor, collected from the stem cell graft. This receptor was taken from a human donor who donated a stem cell graft to a child with SCID. The V call is TRBV20-1, the J call TRBJ2-1; 12 bases match TRBD2. As DNA, the CDR3 is TGCAGTGCTAAACTAGCGGGGGGATACAATGAGCAGTTCTTC. Its translation is CSAKLAGGYNEQFF.